These 20 T cell receptor beta chains were all obtained from the same sample, sequenced in a study of T cells expressing NK-cell markers. Using the 5' RACE reads, TCRdb records one entry per CDR3 protein without DNA. The record lists 450,000 to 600,000 distinct CDR3 sequences, of which the ten most abundant hold 3.5% to 4.5%. The sequencing sample was made of blood T cells: a sorted CD56 or NKG2C T cell subset, CD4+ or CD8+ T cells, or bulk PBMC T cells (not recorded which). The source of these receptors is a man aged 18 to 30 in good health.

V and J are TRBV15 and TRBJ2-3. The CDR3 is 15 amino acids. In germline, CDR1 is LNHNV, CDR2 YYDKDF (reference sequence). The CDR3 here is CATSRDLSATVTQYF.

The rearrangement links TRBV4-1 to TRBJ2-1; TCRdb designates TRBD2, a call that cannot be tested without DNA. The CDR3 loop spans 16 amino acids. Per germline, CDR1 MGHRA and CDR2 YSYEKL. This chain's CDR3 is CASSQDSGGVNNEQFF.

This chain uses TRBV7-8 with TRBJ2-5. Germline values: CDR1 SGHVS, CDR2 FQNEAQ. There are 13 residues in the CDR3. Here the CDR3 reads CASSQFWGETQYF.

The genes are TRBV5-1 and TRBJ2-5; without DNA, the TCRdb call of TRBD1 cannot be checked. The germline gives CDR1 SGHRS, CDR2 YFSETQ. CDR3 length equals 14 residues. The CDR3 is CASRPPLGQETQYF.

The J gene is TRBJ2-7, the V gene TRBV7-2; checking the TCRdb D call of TRBD2 is not possible without DNA. This CDR3 has 17 amino acids. Germline values: CDR1 SGHTA, CDR2 FQGNSA. The CDR3 loop is CASSIVGTRGGSHEQYF.

The V call is TRBV6-2 or TRBV6-3, the J call TRBJ2-3; absent DNA, TCRdb's TRBD1 call cannot be checked. The CDR3 is made up of 14 amino acids. From germline, CDR1 is MNHEY and CDR2 SVGEGT. The CDR3: CASILSPLTDTQYF.

The rearrangement uses TRBV2 and TRBJ2-7; with no DNA, the TCRdb D assignment of TRBD1 cannot be verified. The CDR3 contains 13 residues. The germline CDR1 and CDR2 sequences are SNHLY and FYNNEI. This CDR3 reads CASVLRGSIEQYF.

CDR3 sequence: CASRAGERNTEAFF. The chain is built from TRBV2 and TRBJ1-1; the TCRdb D gene call, TRBD1, has no DNA to confirm it. The CDR3 sequence is 14 residues long. Germline V gene data show CDR1 as SNHLY and CDR2 as FYNNEI.

This chain links TRBV20-1 with TRBJ2-3; TCRdb's assignment of TRBD2 cannot be checked, as there is no DNA. The CDR3 loop spans 15 amino acids. Germline CDR1 and CDR2: DFQATT and SNEGSKA (reference sequence). The CDR3 loop is CSAGPLAGRSDTQYF.

The chain couples TRBV30 to TRBJ2-2; no DNA is available, so the TRBD2 call from TCRdb remains unchecked. The germline V gene has CDR1 GTSNPN and CDR2 SVGIG (reference sequence). The CDR3 has 15 amino acids. The CDR3 is CAWSVGGGNTGELFF.

This chain connects TRBV6-5 to TRBJ2-1; the TCRdb D gene call, TRBD2, has no DNA to confirm it. Germline values: CDR1 MNHEY, CDR2 SVGAGI. The CDR3 is 15 residues long. The CDR3 sequence: CASRRGREGQIEQFF.

The chain joins TRBV25-1 to TRBJ2-7. Germline V gene lookup returns CDR1 MGHDK and CDR2 SYGVNS. CDR3 length equals 13 residues. CDR3 region: CASSGFGLYEQYF.

The chain carries TRBV28 and TRBJ2-1; the D call from TCRdb, TRBD2, cannot be confirmed without DNA. Germline values: CDR1 MDHEN, CDR2 SYDVKM. This CDR3 contains 12 residues. The CDR3 here is CASSLAGGPGFF.

The chain recombines TRBV20-1 with TRBJ2-1; TCRdb's assignment of TRBD2 cannot be checked, as there is no DNA. CDR3 length equals 17 residues. Germline CDR1 and CDR2: DFQATT and SNEGSKA (reference sequence). The CDR3 here is CSARETRGTSSYNEQFF.

The chain links TRBV5-4 to TRBJ1-2; TCRdb calls TRBD1, which cannot be checked without DNA. The CDR3 covers 14 residues. Germline V gene lookup returns CDR1 SGHNT and CDR2 YYREEE (reference sequence). The CDR3 reads CASSPGQGRTGYTF.

The chain combines TRBV6-4 with TRBJ2-1; TCRdb returns TRBD1, unconfirmable since there is no DNA. This CDR3 region has 14 residues. Germline V gene sequence: CDR1 MRHNA, CDR2 SNTAGT. This chain's CDR3 is CASSDGGRNNEQFF.

V and J are TRBV9 and TRBJ2-1; TCRdb names TRBD2, which stays unverified in the absence of DNA. Germline V CDR1 and CDR2: SGDLS, YYNGEE. The CDR3 runs 17 residues. This CDR3 reads CASSPPTSLMTYNEQFF.

The CDR3 protein is CSARDPIGTDTEAFF. The gene calls are TRBV20-1 and TRBJ1-1; as DNA is missing, the TRBD1 call by TCRdb cannot be tested. The CDR3 runs 15 residues. The V gene's germline CDR1 is DFQATT and CDR2 SNEGSKA (reference sequence).

The rearrangement uses TRBV27 and TRBJ2-3; without DNA, the TCRdb call of TRBD2 cannot be checked. The CDR3 runs to 16 residues. Germline V gene data show CDR1 as MNHEY and CDR2 as SMNVEV (reference sequence). The CDR3: CASSQLAPTSTDTQYF.

This chain connects TRBV3-1 to TRBJ2-1; there is no DNA to check the TCRdb D call of TRBD2. Germline V gene sequence: CDR1 LGHDT, CDR2 YNNKEL (reference sequence). The CDR3 extends over 15 amino acids. The CDR3 spells CASSQDTWRVGEQFF.